The 24 T cell receptor beta chains given below trace back to one sample, sequenced in a study of T cells expressing NK-cell markers. TCRdb reprocessed the 5' RACE reads, keeping one entry per CDR3 protein, no DNA. The table lists 400,000 to 550,000 distinct CDR3 sequences. The sample consisted of blood T cells: a sorted CD56 or NKG2C T cell subset, CD4+ or CD8+ T cells, or bulk PBMC T cells (not recorded which). These receptors were collected from a woman between 18 and 70 years old in good health.

The chain links TRBV29-1 to TRBJ2-5. CDR3 length: 15 amino acids. CDR1 and CDR2 (germline): SQVTM, ANQGSEA. CDR3 protein: CSVEDQRHPQETQYF.

J is TRBJ2-5 and V is TRBV25-1; TCRdb designates TRBD2, a call that cannot be tested without DNA. Per the germline V gene, CDR1 is MGHDK and CDR2 is SYGVNS. This CDR3 is built from 13 residues. The CDR3 reads CASSEVARETQYF.

V usage is TRBV7-6 and J usage is TRBJ2-1; without DNA, the TCRdb call of TRBD2 cannot be checked. This CDR3 spans 22 amino acids. Germline assignment: CDR1 SGHVS and CDR2 FNYEAQ. The CDR3 is CATSGADTLAGFWSSSYNEQFF.

The V call is TRBV5-1, the J call TRBJ2-3; TCRdb picks TRBD2, but there is no DNA to check that call. The CDR3 consists of 15 residues. CDR1 is SGHRS and CDR2 is YFSETQ in the germline V gene. CDR3 sequence reads: CASNEGGSYTDTQYF.

The rearrangement links TRBV6-1 to TRBJ2-7; the D call of TRBD1 rests on TCRdb alone, since no DNA is present to check it. Germline lookup yields CDR1 MNHNS and CDR2 SASEGT. The CDR3 consists of 13 residues. The CDR3 spells CATQRGGDYEQYF.

This rearrangement joins TRBV7-3 to TRBJ1-2. The CDR3 has 13 residues. Germline V CDR1 and CDR2: SGHTA, FQGTGA. CDR3 sequence reads: CASSPIPLYGYTF.

This chain uses TRBV27 with TRBJ2-7; the TCRdb call, TRBD1, lacks DNA for checking. This CDR3 spans 14 amino acids. Germline V gene lookup returns CDR1 MNHEY and CDR2 SMNVEV (reference sequence). CDR3 sequence: CASSLTGGFHEQYF.

The chain has TRBV12-3 or TRBV12-4 and TRBJ2-3. This CDR3 comprises 12 residues. The CDR3 reads CASSLAEDTQYF.

The V and J genes are TRBV20-1 and TRBJ2-2; the D call from TCRdb, TRBD1, cannot be confirmed without DNA. CDR3 length equals 16 residues. The germline CDR1 and CDR2 sequences are DFQATT and SNEGSKA (reference sequence). The CDR3 protein is CSARPWQGAGTGELFF.

This rearrangement joins TRBV7-9 to TRBJ2-7; checking the TCRdb D call of TRBD1 is not possible without DNA. Per the germline V gene, CDR1 is SEHNR and CDR2 is FQNEAQ (reference sequence). The CDR3 has 14 residues. Here the CDR3 reads CASSLDPAAYEQYF.

V gene TRBV5-1 combines with J gene TRBJ2-5. This CDR3 is 14 amino acids long. Germline CDR1 is SGHRS and CDR2 is YFSETQ. The CDR3 loop is CASSLASTQETQYF.

The rearrangement joins TRBV7-2 to TRBJ2-2; no DNA is available, so the TRBD1 call from TCRdb remains unchecked. This CDR3 contains 14 residues. Germline CDR1 reads SGHTA; CDR2 reads FQGNSA. CDR3 residues: CASSGQGTPGELFF.

J is TRBJ1-1 and V is TRBV4-1. The CDR3 extends over 15 amino acids. Germline CDR1 reads MGHRA; CDR2 reads YSYEKL. CDR3 residues: CASSQNEPGTTEAFF.

V usage is TRBV11-1 and J usage is TRBJ2-1; as DNA is missing, the TRBD2 call by TCRdb cannot be tested. Germline CDR1 and CDR2: SGHAT and FQDESV (reference sequence). The CDR3 runs to 21 residues. The chain's CDR3 is CASSSPRGPTPRGSSYNEQFF.

The rearrangement uses TRBV5-6 and TRBJ1-5; TCRdb picks TRBD1, but there is no DNA to check that call. CDR1 is SGHDT and CDR2 is YYEEEE in the germline V gene. There are 14 residues in the CDR3. The CDR3 loop reads CASSLTGTNQPQHF.

This CDR3 is CASRSTGGPETQYF. The chain carries TRBV5-1 and TRBJ2-5; TCRdb gives TRBD1 as the D gene, but with no DNA this cannot be confirmed. The V gene's germline CDR1 is SGHRS and CDR2 YFSETQ. The CDR3 has 14 residues.

The CDR3 reads CSARGGGSPYNEQFF. The rearrangement joins TRBV20-1 to TRBJ2-1. The CDR3 consists of 15 residues. Germline V gene lookup returns CDR1 DFQATT and CDR2 SNEGSKA (reference sequence).

The chain uses TRBV5-1 and TRBJ1-1; TCRdb returns TRBD1, unconfirmable since there is no DNA. The V gene's germline CDR1 is SGHRS and CDR2 YFSETQ. The CDR3 is 14 residues long. CDR3 in amino acids: CASSQQGTNTEAFF.

V gene TRBV7-2 combines with J gene TRBJ1-5; the D call from TCRdb, TRBD1, cannot be confirmed without DNA. The V gene's germline CDR1 is SGHTA and CDR2 FQGNSA. The CDR3 is 14 residues long. CDR3 protein: CASSLDRTYQPQHF.

The chain combines TRBV29-1 with TRBJ2-3; TCRdb calls TRBD1, which cannot be checked without DNA. The CDR3 is 11 amino acids. Germline V gene sequence: CDR1 SQVTM, CDR2 ANQGSEA. The CDR3 here is CSGTDTDTQYF.

The chain uses TRBV4-3 and TRBJ1-1. CDR3 length: 11 residues. Germline CDR1 reads LGHNA; CDR2 reads YSLEER. This chain's CDR3 is CASSLGERAFF.

The genes are TRBV2 and TRBJ2-7; TCRdb indicates TRBD1, and absent DNA this call remains unverified. Germline V gene data show CDR1 as SNHLY and CDR2 as FYNNEI. The length of the CDR3 is 15 residues. CDR3 sequence: CASSVLQGVSYEQYF.

J is TRBJ2-1 and V is TRBV6-1; TCRdb selects TRBD2, and the lack of DNA leaves this call unchecked. The CDR3 covers 15 residues. The germline gives CDR1 MNHNS, CDR2 SASEGT. The CDR3 here is CASSKLAGPYNEQFF.

This chain joins TRBV9 and TRBJ2-1; TCRdb names TRBD1, which stays unverified in the absence of DNA. Germline CDR1 SGDLS, CDR2 YYNGEE. The CDR3 is made up of 14 amino acids. CDR3 protein: CASSVAGGVGEQFF.